Below, one T cell receptor beta chain is given with its context. The sample originates from a study of OX40 agonist ivuxolimab in advanced cancers. The data were produced by immunoSEQ multiplex PCR, yet TCRdb's version contains in-frame clones alone and is incomplete. This sample has tens of thousands of clones, with around four fifths found just once. V was shortened by 4 bases and J by 7 bases, with 12 bases between the two germline ends. The CDR3 consists of 12 residues. Germline V gene sequence: CDR1 SGHDT, CDR2 YYEEEE. V usage is TRBV5-6 and J usage is TRBJ2-7; the D gene is possibly TRBD2 (5 bases). The starting material was CD4+ or CD8+ T cells sorted from blood, obtained in a trial of the OX40 agonist ivuxolimab. The sequence was obtained from an adult with an advanced solid tumor such as melanoma, head and neck, liver or kidney cancer. CDR3 region: CASSLIPGEQYF. The CDR3, as DNA: TGTGCCAGCAGCCTGATACCGGGGGAGCAGTACTTC.